These 32 T cell receptor beta chains came from one sample sequenced in a study of T cell repertoires in cytomegalovirus infection. Using its own MiXCR run on the reads, TCRdb lists one record per CDR3 protein. The sample lists 100,000 or so distinct CDR3 sequences, approximately 16% occurring once. Material: PBMCs. Receptors were obtained from a human donor in good health (CMV status not recorded). Some clones in this sample may be carry-over from other donors' samples.

The chain carries TRBV12-3 or TRBV12-4 and TRBJ1-2; D gene uncertain. CDR3 length: 11 residues. V was trimmed by 5 bases and J by 10 bases, leaving 11 bases between them. CDR3 protein: CASSIRGAYTF. The CDR3 coding sequence is TGTGCCAGCAGTATCCGCGGAGCCTACACCTTC.

CDR3 region: CAPTVGSGANVLTF. CDR3 nucleotides: TGTGCCCCCACGGTGGGGAGTGGGGCCAACGTCCTGACTTTC. The chain joins TRBV7-3 to TRBJ2-6; possible D gene TRBD2, 5 bases. The CDR3 runs 14 residues. Germline assignment: CDR1 SGHTA and CDR2 FQGTGA. V lost 11 bases and J lost 3, with 14 bases in between.

V and J are TRBV29-1 and TRBJ2-1; TRBD1 agrees at 8 bases. J was trimmed by 3 bases and V by 7 bases; bases with no gene match: 2. The V gene's germline CDR1 is SQVTM and CDR2 ANQGSEA. This CDR3 contains 12 residues. The CDR3 coding sequence is TGCAGCGCTGGGACAGGCTACAATGAGCAGTTCTTC. Translated, it gives CSAGTGYNEQFF.

This clonotype was observed many times. The CDR3 reads CASSPSGAKNIQYF. The CDR3 nucleotides read TGTGCCAGCAGCCCGAGCGGAGCCAAAAACATTCAGTACTTC. This chain links TRBV11-2 with TRBJ2-4; tentative D call: TRBD2 (5 bases). From germline, CDR1 is SGHAT and CDR2 FQNNGV. Trimming stripped 5 bases from V and 0 bases from J, with 8 bases between. This CDR3 spans 14 amino acids.

This clonotype appeared once. Given a much more abundant clone one base away, this may be a read error. The V gene is TRBV7-2, the J gene TRBJ1-2; D remains ambiguous. This CDR3 is 13 amino acids long. Germline lookup yields CDR1 SGHTA and CDR2 FQGNSA. This CDR3 reads CPSSLARTGGYTF. As DNA, the CDR3 is TGTCCCAGCAGCTTAGCCCGCACGGGGGGCTACACCTTC.

The sample holds a few counts of this clonotype. The genes are TRBV6-1 and TRBJ1-2; a possible D gene is TRBD1 (5 bases). This CDR3 spans 15 amino acids. Trimming shortened V by 5 bases and J by 8 bases, and 21 bases separated the two germline ends. Germline CDR1 is MNHNS and CDR2 is SASEGT. The CDR3 DNA sequence: TGTGCCAGCAGTTTGGACGGGACCATCAAAGGAGGCTACACCTTC. Residues: CASSLDGTIKGGYTF.

The sample holds many counts of this clonotype. The V gene is TRBV7-2, the J gene TRBJ2-5; TRBD2 is a possible D gene (6 bases). V was pared by 0 bases and J by 1 base, with 12 bases between. CDR3 length equals 16 residues. Looked up from germline, CDR1 is SGHTA and CDR2 is FQGNSA. CDR3 sequence: CASSLAIFGGQETQYF. The CDR3 bases are TGTGCCAGCAGCTTAGCGATTTTCGGGGGCCAAGAGACCCAGTACTTC.

V gene TRBV5-6 combines with J gene TRBJ2-1, with a weak D call TRBD2 (7 bases). Germline V lookup: CDR1 SGHDT, CDR2 YYEEEE. This CDR3 has 16 residues. With 4 bases removed from V and 0 bases from J, the gap between germline ends came to 14 bases. DNA of the CDR3: TGTGCCAGCAGCGGCGGGGGCCCCAGCTCCTACAATGAGCAGTTCTTC. Its translation is CASSGGGPSSYNEQFF.

This clonotype was detected ten times or more. V usage is TRBV7-2 and J usage is TRBJ2-3; 11 bases fit TRBD1. Per the germline V gene, CDR1 is SGHTA and CDR2 is FQGNSA. After removal of 5 bases from V and 5 bases from J, the junction contained 9 bases not matched to a gene. The CDR3 is 16 residues long. CDR3 region: CASSLQPGQGGDTQYF. In DNA form, the CDR3 reads TGTGCCAGCAGCCTTCAACCGGGACAGGGGGGAGATACGCAGTATTTT.

This clonotype has a count of ten or more. The rearrangement links TRBV7-2 to TRBJ2-2; D may correspond to TRBD1 or TRBD2 (5 bases each). V was clipped by 0 bases and J by 5 bases, with 10 bases between them. Per the germline V gene, CDR1 is SGHTA and CDR2 is FQGNSA. This CDR3 has 15 residues. CDR3 in amino acids: CASSLATRGTGELFF. CDR3 DNA: TGTGCCAGCAGCTTAGCAACTAGGGGAACCGGGGAGCTGTTTTTT.

V is TRBV7-9 and J is TRBJ1-6; D possibly corresponds to TRBD1 (5 bases). The CDR3 totals 14 residues. Germline CDR1 reads SEHNR; CDR2 reads FQNEAQ (reference sequence). Deletions cut 3 bases from V and 7 bases from J, with 10 bases between. CDR3 protein: CASSFDSPNSPLHF. The DNA for the CDR3 is TGTGCCAGCAGCTTTGACAGCCCCAATTCACCCCTCCACTTT. The full variable domain, rest sourced from reference TRBV7-9 and TRBJ1-6, is DTGVSQNPRHKITKRGQNVTFRCDPISEHNRLYWYRQTLGQGPEFLTYFQNEAQLEKSRLLSDRFSAERPKGSFSTLEIQRTEQGDSAMYLCASSFDSPNSPLHFGNGTRLTVT.

This clonotype has just a few counts. The chain uses TRBV7-2 and TRBJ2-5; D is ambiguous. The CDR3 covers 14 residues. V lost 5 bases to trimming and J lost 5 bases, with 15 bases between them. Germline values: CDR1 SGHTA, CDR2 FQGNSA. The CDR3 DNA is TGTGCCAGCAGCCGTTCAGGCCAGAGCGAGACCCAGTACTTC. Translated: CASSRSGQSETQYF.

This clonotype was found many times. The genes are TRBV7-9 and TRBJ1-1; no firm D call. Germline CDR1 reads SEHNR; CDR2 reads FQNEAQ (reference sequence). Trimming took off 3 bases at V and 7 bases at J, with 9 bases between the two ends. The CDR3 is 12 residues long. CDR3 residues: CASSLSVGEAFF. The CDR3 region has the DNA TGTGCCAGCAGCTTGTCTGTGGGTGAAGCTTTCTTT.

The rearrangement links TRBV24-1 to TRBJ2-1; no reliable D call. Trimming cost V 4 bases and J 6 bases, with 3 bases left between them. The CDR3 is 11 residues long. The V gene's germline CDR1 is KGHDR and CDR2 SFDVKD. The CDR3 region has the DNA TGTGCCACCAGTGAATTCAATGAGCAGTTCTTC. Translated: CATSEFNEQFF.

The V call is TRBV11-2, the J call TRBJ2-2; 7 nucleotides agree with TRBD1. Unmatched junction bases numbered 7, after V lost 5 bases and J lost 7 bases. This CDR3 has 14 amino acids. Germline V gene data show CDR1 as SGHAT and CDR2 as FQNNGV. CDR3: CASSRDRVNGELFF. The CDR3 nucleotides read TGTGCCAGCAGCCGAGACAGGGTAAACGGGGAGCTGTTTTTT.

V is TRBV25-1 and J is TRBJ2-5; D unresolved. The germline V and J ends were trimmed by 0 bases and 4 bases, with 3 bases remaining between them. Germline V gene sequence: CDR1 MGHDK, CDR2 SYGVNS. The length of the CDR3 is 12 residues. CDR3 sequence reads: CASSEYGETQYF. In nucleotides, the CDR3 is TGTGCCAGCAGTGAATATGGAGAGACCCAGTACTTC.

This clonotype appeared many times. The J gene is TRBJ1-4, the V gene TRBV7-4, with D unclear. The CDR3 runs to 15 residues. Germline V gene data show CDR1 as SGHVT and CDR2 as SQSDAQ. The V and J ends lost 5 bases and 5 bases respectively, with 15 bases between them. CDR3 coding DNA: TGTGCCAGCAGCAGAGATGATGGATTGAATGAAAAACTGTTTTTT. It specifies CASSRDDGLNEKLFF.

As concerns this clonotype: No conserved phenylalanine or tryptophan ends this CDR3, so it is likely a read error. The rearrangement links TRBV7-2 to TRBJ1-1; D gene unclear. The CDR3 totals 13 residues. Trimming removed 3 bases at V and 1 base at J, with 6 bases between. Germline values: CDR1 SGHTA, CDR2 FQGNSA. This chain's CDR3 is CASSFGGNTEAFY. The CDR3 DNA reads TGTGCCAGCAGCTTCGGTGGGAACACTGAAGCTTTCTAT.

A note on this clonotype: A much more abundant neighbour one base away suggests this may be a read error. The genes are TRBV28 and TRBJ1-1, with D perhaps matching TRBD1 (5 bases). This CDR3 comprises 14 residues. Germline V gives CDR1 MDHEN, CDR2 SYDVKM. The CDR3: CAIKSYSGGADAFF. The DNA of the CDR3 is TGTGCCATCAAATCCTATTCGGGGGGTGCTGACGCTTTCTTT.

The chain is built from TRBV11-2 and TRBJ2-7; D is possibly TRBD1 (6 bases). The CDR3 has 15 residues. Per germline, CDR1 SGHAT and CDR2 FQNNGV. V lost 0 bases and J lost 2, with 11 bases in between. CDR3 nucleotide sequence: TGTGCCAGCAGCTTAGAATCGGGGACAACCTACGAGCAGTACTTC. Translating it yields CASSLESGTTYEQYF.

The chain carries TRBV5-4 and TRBJ2-3; 12 bases agree with TRBD2. CDR3 size: 17 residues. Germline loops: CDR1 SGHNT, CDR2 YYREEE (reference sequence). V was pared by 4 bases and J by 7 bases, with 13 bases of the junction left unmatched. The CDR3 nucleotides read TGTGCCAGCAGCGGTCCCCGGCTAGCGGGGGGGACCTATACGCAGTATTTT. It is translated as CASSGPRLAGGTYTQYF. Combining the CDR3 with reference TRBV5-4 and TRBJ2-3 gives the whole variable domain ETGVTQSPTHLIKTRGQQVTLRCSSQSGHNTVSWYQQALGQGPQFIFQYYREEENGRGNFPPRFSGLQFPNYSSELNVNALELDDSALYLCASSGPRLAGGTYTQYFGPGTRLTVL.

V gene TRBV2 combines with J gene TRBJ2-5; perhaps D is TRBD1 or TRBD2 (7 bases each). CDR3 length: 15 residues. Germline V gives CDR1 SNHLY, CDR2 FYNNEI. V was shortened by 5 bases and J by 4 bases, with 17 bases between the two germline ends. The CDR3 coding sequence is TGTGCCAGCAGTCTTTCTGCAGGGGGGGGAGAGACCCAGTACTTC. It codes for CASSLSAGGGETQYF.

This clonotype was observed a few times. This CDR3 reads CASSGGDRYEQYF. The CDR3 DNA follows: TGTGCCAGCAGTGGGGGGGACCGTTACGAGCAGTACTTC. The gene calls are TRBV6-1 and TRBJ2-7, with D perhaps matching TRBD2 (6 bases). This CDR3 is 13 amino acids long. V was trimmed by 4 bases and J by 4 bases, leaving 11 bases between them. Germline V gene lookup returns CDR1 MNHNS and CDR2 SASEGT.

In nucleotides, the CDR3 is TGCAGCGTTGACGAAGAGACCCAGTACTTC. The encoded protein is CSVDEETQYF. The V and J genes are TRBV29-1 and TRBJ2-5; no reliable D call. This CDR3 contains 10 residues. Looked up from germline, CDR1 is SQVTM and CDR2 is ANQGSEA. With 3 bases removed from V and 3 bases from J, the gap between germline ends came to 2 bases.

This clonotype was counted many times. The chain has TRBV7-2 and TRBJ2-7; no clear D gene. V lost 5 bases, J lost 0 bases, and 11 bases lay in between. The CDR3 sequence is 14 residues long. CDR1 and CDR2 from the germline V gene are SGHTA and FQGNSA. Here the CDR3 reads CASSPIRASYEQYF. CDR3 coding DNA: TGTGCCAGCAGCCCTATACGAGCCTCCTACGAGCAGTACTTC.

A few counts support this clonotype. This chain connects TRBV6-1 to TRBJ1-6; D not resolved. CDR3 length equals 13 residues. The germline gives CDR1 MNHNS, CDR2 SASEGT. V was trimmed by 7 bases and J by 6 bases, leaving 10 bases between them. In DNA form, the CDR3 reads TGTGCCAGCAAAGTGGATCGTAATTCACCCCTCCACTTT. Its protein is CASKVDRNSPLHF.

This clonotype was counted between two and nine times. This chain connects TRBV5-1 to TRBJ2-3; either TRBD1 or TRBD2 may fit D (5 bases each). The CDR3 contains 18 residues. Germline lookup yields CDR1 SGHRS and CDR2 YFSETQ. The V gene lost 0 bases and the J gene lost 0 bases, with 17 bases spanning the gap. The CDR3 DNA is TGCGCCAGCAGCTTGGACCCCCGGGGACCAGCTAGCACAGATACGCAGTATTTT. This encodes CASSLDPRGPASTDTQYF.

This rearrangement joins TRBV6-2 or TRBV6-3 to TRBJ2-5; 9 nucleotides line up with TRBD1. Losses at the gene ends were 7 bases for V and 2 bases for J; bases not matched to a gene: 11. CDR1 is MNHEY, CDR2 SVGEGT, per germline. The CDR3 spans 16 residues. The CDR3, as DNA: TGTGCCAGCACTCCCCCGGGACAGGGAAAGCAAGAGACCCAGTACTTC. This gives the protein CASTPPGQGKQETQYF.

This clonotype was observed many times. The chain employs TRBV7-9 and TRBJ1-3; D is uncertain. The V gene's germline CDR1 is SEHNR and CDR2 FQNEAQ (reference sequence). This CDR3 is 17 amino acids long. The V gene lost 4 bases and the J gene lost 0 bases, with 16 bases spanning the gap. As DNA, the CDR3 is TGTGCCAGCAGCTCCTTGGACCGACTCCACTCTGGAAACACCATATATTTT. It specifies CASSSLDRLHSGNTIYF. The whole variable domain, remainder taken from reference TRBV7-9 and TRBJ1-3, is DTGVSQNPRHKITKRGQNVTFRCDPISEHNRLYWYRQTLGQGPEFLTYFQNEAQLEKSRLLSDRFSAERPKGSFSTLEIQRTEQGDSAMYLCASSSLDRLHSGNTIYFGEGSWLTVV.

Concerning this clonotype: This sequence may be a read error, since a much larger clone differs from it by one base. The CDR3 DNA sequence: TGTGCCAGCAGTTTTGCAGGGAACATTGAGCAGTTCTTC. This codes for CASSFAGNIEQFF. The V gene is TRBV12-3 or TRBV12-4, the J gene TRBJ2-1; tentative D call: TRBD1 (5 bases). This CDR3 spans 13 amino acids. V was clipped by 3 bases and J by 9 bases, with 12 bases between them.

At least ten counts were recorded for this clonotype. This sequence joins TRBV27 and TRBJ2-3, with a weak D call TRBD2 (5 bases). V was shortened by 8 bases and J by 1 base, with 16 bases between the two germline ends. Germline V gives CDR1 MNHEY, CDR2 SMNVEV (reference sequence). This CDR3 has 15 amino acids. CDR3: CASERTGSGTDTQYF. The CDR3 nucleotides are TGTGCCAGCGAAAGGACGGGGAGTGGCACAGATACGCAGTATTTT.

With regard to this clonotype: This could be a read error, since a much larger clone is one nucleotide away. The CDR3 spells CASSFPRISTSPDTLYF. CDR3 DNA: TGTGCCAGCAGCTTTCCCCGAATTTCCACCTCACCAGATACGCTGTATTTT. The V call is TRBV7-9, the J call TRBJ2-3, with D unclear. Germline V gives CDR1 SEHNR, CDR2 FQNEAQ (reference sequence). This CDR3 comprises 17 residues.